What follows are 27 T cell receptor beta chains derived from one specimen sequenced in a study of blood T cell repertoires in COVID-19. Profiling relied on immunoSEQ multiplex PCR, and the TCRdb table lists in-frame clones only, not all of them. This repertoire shows about 350,000 clones, roughly 84% found once; its top ten account for roughly 0.94%. The specimen was PBMCs or T cells enriched from blood (not recorded which). These receptors were collected from a woman aged 25 to 39 who had recovered from COVID-19.

This clone has just one count. The V gene is TRBV25-1, the J gene TRBJ2-3; 9 nucleotides line up with TRBD2. The V and J ends lost 6 bases and 2 bases, in that order; junction bases with no gene match: 6. The CDR3 is made up of 15 amino acids. Germline CDR1 MGHDK, CDR2 SYGVNS. The CDR3 coding sequence is TGTGCCAGCAGCAGATTAGCGGGGGCCACAGATACGCAGTATTTT. Translation: CASSRLAGATDTQYF.

This chain joins TRBV21-1 and TRBJ2-3; TRBD1 is the table's D call and was not checked against the DNA. TRBV21-1 is a documented pseudogene. This CDR3 has 15 residues. The CDR3 protein is CASPSSRTATDTQYF. CDR3 nucleotide sequence: TGTGCCAGCCCAAGCTCTAGGACAGCCACAGATACGCAGTATTTT.

CDR3 bases: TGTGCCAGCAGCCAAGATTGGGGGGACGACAACTCCTACGAGCAGTACTTC. Residues: CASSQDWGDDNSYEQYF. The chain links TRBV3-1 (or the pseudogene TRBV3-2) to TRBJ2-7, with D perhaps TRBD2 (6 bases). V shed 0 bases and J shed 0 bases, with 15 bases lying between them. The CDR3 runs 17 residues. From germline, CDR1 is LGHDT and CDR2 YNNKEL (reference sequence).

The V call is TRBV7-2, the J call TRBJ1-5; TRBD1 matches 7 bases. This CDR3 is built from 16 residues. The V and J ends lost 5 bases and 1 base, in that order; junction bases with no gene match: 8. CDR1 and CDR2 (germline): SGHTA, FQGNSA. CDR3 residues: CASSLGDSASNQPQHF. The CDR3 coding sequence is TGTGCCAGCAGCCTAGGGGACAGTGCCAGCAATCAGCCCCAGCATTTT. Drawing the rest from reference TRBV7-2 and TRBJ1-5, the complete variable domain is GAGVSQSPSNKVTEKGKDVELRCDPISGHTALYWYRQSLGQGLEFLIYFQGNSAPDKSGLPSDRFSAERTGGSVSTLTIQRTQQEDSAVYLCASSLGDSASNQPQHFGDGTRLSIL.

The V gene is TRBV28, the J gene TRBJ2-7; D ambiguous. Germline CDR1 and CDR2: MDHEN and SYDVKM. The CDR3 has 15 residues. V was shortened by 3 bases and J by 2 bases, with 14 bases between the two germline ends. CDR3 nucleotide sequence: TGTGCCAGCAGTTTCCTCCTCGGGTCCGCCTACGAGCAGTACTTC. Amino acid sequence: CASSFLLGSAYEQYF. The full variable domain, completed using reference TRBV28 and TRBJ2-7, is DVKVTQSSRYLVKRTGEKVFLECVQDMDHENMFWYRQDPGLGLRLIYFSYDVKMKEKGDIPEGYSVSREKKERFSLILESASTNQTSMYLCASSFLLGSAYEQYFGPGTRLTVT.

V usage is TRBV2 and J usage is TRBJ2-7; perhaps TRBD2 as D (6 bases). This CDR3 has 14 amino acids. The germline V gene has CDR1 SNHLY and CDR2 FYNNEI. Trimming took off 2 bases at V and 3 bases at J, with 11 bases between the two ends. The CDR3 nucleotides read TGTGCCAGCAGTGAACAGGGAGGTAGCTACGAGCAGTACTTC. Amino acid sequence: CASSEQGGSYEQYF.

This chain connects TRBV24-1 to TRBJ2-1; 7 bases are a match to TRBD1. The ends lost 2 bases at V and 7 bases at J; junction bases unmatched: 22. The CDR3 totals 20 residues. Germline V CDR1 and CDR2: KGHDR, SFDVKD. The CDR3, as DNA: TGTGCCACCAGTGATTCACTCCTATCAATGACAGGGAAGTCAGATAATGAGCAGTTCTTC. Its protein product is CATSDSLLSMTGKSDNEQFF.

This chain links TRBV6-2 or TRBV6-3 with TRBJ2-5, with a possible D match to TRBD2 (6 bases). The germline V gene has CDR1 MNHEY and CDR2 SVGEGT. V lost 4 bases, J lost 2 bases, and 14 bases lay in between. The CDR3 is made up of 15 amino acids. This CDR3 is CASSSVRGTQETQYF. CDR3 sequence (DNA): TGTGCCAGCAGTTCCGTCCGGGGGACGCAAGAGACCCAGTACTTC.

CDR3 loop: CASSPTSSYNEQFF. The CDR3 nucleotides read TGTGCCAGCAGCCCGACTAGCAGCTACAATGAGCAGTTCTTC. The gene calls are TRBV9 and TRBJ2-1; TRBD2 agrees at 7 bases. J lost 3 bases, V lost 4 bases, and 4 bases had no gene match. Germline lookup yields CDR1 SGDLS and CDR2 YYNGEE. The length of the CDR3 is 14 residues.

The V gene is TRBV3-1 (or the pseudogene TRBV3-2), the J gene TRBJ1-1, with a weak D call TRBD1 (5 bases). Germline V gene lookup returns CDR1 LGHDT and CDR2 YNNKEL (reference sequence). V gave up 3 bases and J gave up 1 base, with 6 bases separating them. The CDR3 totals 13 residues. CDR3 sequence (DNA): TGTGCCAGCAGCCATGGGGCGAACACTGAAGCTTTCTTT. It translates to CASSHGANTEAFF.

The rearrangement links TRBV5-1 to TRBJ1-2, with D unresolved. Germline V CDR1 and CDR2: SGHRS, YFSETQ. This CDR3 is built from 13 residues. V lost 0 bases and J 4 bases, leaving 7 bases between the germline ends. As DNA, the CDR3 is TGCGCCAGCAGCTTGGAGCGGGGCTATGGCTACACCTTC. It is translated as CASSLERGYGYTF.

The chain recombines TRBV6-5 with TRBJ1-3, with D perhaps TRBD1 (5 bases). Germline assignment: CDR1 MNHEY and CDR2 SVGAGI. Trimming stripped 1 base from V and 2 bases from J, with 6 bases between. The CDR3 runs 14 residues. CDR3 in DNA: TGTGCCAGCAGTTACTGGGGCGCTGGAAACACCATATATTTT. It is translated as CASSYWGAGNTIYF.

The chain links TRBV11-2 to TRBJ2-7, with 7 nucleotides matching TRBD1. J gave up 6 bases and V 5 bases, and 10 bases lay outside the gene matches. The CDR3 is 14 residues long. CDR1 SGHAT and CDR2 FQNNGV come from the germline V gene. Here the CDR3 DNA reads TGTGCCAGCAGCCTAAGACAGGGTTTGGCCGAGCAGTACTTC. This encodes CASSLRQGLAEQYF.

V and J are TRBV3-1 (or the pseudogene TRBV3-2) and TRBJ1-1, with 10 bases aligning to TRBD1. This CDR3 contains 16 residues. Germline V gives CDR1 LGHDT, CDR2 YNNKEL (reference sequence). J gave up 4 bases and V 4 bases, and 9 bases lay outside the gene matches. The CDR3: CASSPRQGAAGTEAFF. CDR3 nucleotide sequence: TGTGCCAGCAGCCCCAGACAGGGGGCTGCAGGCACTGAAGCTTTCTTT.

This clone came up a few times. The chain links TRBV30 to TRBJ2-7; D is ambiguous. Trimming left V 3 bases short and J 0 bases short, with 6 bases between. The CDR3 has 12 residues. The germline V gene encodes CDR1 GTSNPN and CDR2 SVGIG (reference sequence). As DNA, the CDR3 is TGTGCCTGGAGGGCCCTCTCCTACGAGCAGTACTTC. Its translation: CAWRALSYEQYF. Full variable domain (rest looked up from reference TRBV30 and TRBJ2-7): SQTIHQWPATLVQPVGSPLSLECTVEGTSNPNLYWYRQAAGRGLQLLFYSVGIGQISSEVPQNLSASRPQDRQFILSSKKLLLSDSGFYLCAWRALSYEQYFGPGTRLTVT.

The chain recombines TRBV24-1 with TRBJ2-5; no reliable D call. V was clipped by 9 bases and J by 2 bases, with 6 bases between them. There are 11 residues in the CDR3. The germline CDR1 and CDR2 sequences are KGHDR and SFDVKD. CDR3 loop: CATGLQETQYF. The CDR3 bases are TGTGCCACCGGGCTACAAGAGACCCAGTACTTC.

This clone has only a few counts. This chain uses TRBV30 with TRBJ2-7; 9 bases agree with TRBD2. The CDR3 has 14 amino acids. Germline V gene data show CDR1 as GTSNPN and CDR2 as SVGIG (reference sequence). Trimming removed 2 bases from V and 7 bases from J; junction bases left unmatched: 9. The CDR3 protein is CAWSPRLAGREQYF. The CDR3 nucleotides read TGTGCCTGGAGTCCTAGGCTAGCGGGGAGGGAGCAGTACTTC.

This chain links TRBV20-1 with TRBJ2-3; 10 bases match TRBD2. CDR3 length equals 15 residues. Germline CDR1 and CDR2: DFQATT and SNEGSKA (reference sequence). V was pared by 3 bases and J by 9 bases, with 12 bases of the junction left unmatched. The CDR3 sequence: CSASTGLARSGTQYF. CDR3 DNA: TGCAGTGCTAGTACGGGACTAGCGCGGTCAGGGACGCAGTATTTT.

The rearrangement uses TRBV5-4 and TRBJ2-3; 9 bases are shared with TRBD1. The CDR3 has 15 amino acids. The germline V gene has CDR1 SGHNT and CDR2 YYREEE (reference sequence). V gave up 4 bases and J gave up 3 bases; unmatched junction bases: 6. The CDR3: CASSPGTGLTDTQYF. Written as DNA, the CDR3 is TGTGCCAGCAGCCCCGGGACAGGGTTAACAGATACGCAGTATTTT.

On this clone itself: At the DNA level, this CDR3 is encoded by other sequences in the same sample as well. The CDR3 region has the DNA TGCAGTGCTAGCAGCTATGGCTACACCTTC. It is translated as CSASSYGYTF. V gene TRBV20-1 combines with J gene TRBJ1-2; no definite D call. CDR1 and CDR2 from the germline V gene are DFQATT and SNEGSKA (reference sequence). The CDR3 extends over 10 amino acids. Trimming cost V 3 bases and J 4 bases, with 3 bases left between them.

The V call is TRBV27, the J call TRBJ2-1; the match to TRBD2 covers 9 bases. With V trimmed by 2 bases and J by 4 bases, 6 bases remained unmatched. The CDR3 covers 16 residues. Germline loops: CDR1 MNHEY, CDR2 SMNVEV (reference sequence). This chain's CDR3 is CASSLIGAGGYNEQFF. The CDR3 DNA follows: TGTGCCAGCAGTTTAATCGGGGCGGGGGGGTACAATGAGCAGTTCTTC.

This rearrangement joins TRBV7-9 to TRBJ1-6; D unclear. CDR1 SEHNR and CDR2 FQNEAQ come from the germline V gene (reference sequence). This CDR3 has 12 residues. V lost 8 bases and J 5 bases, leaving 7 bases between the germline ends. The CDR3 region has the DNA TGTGCCAGCGGACTAGATAATTCACCCCTCCACTTT. Translated: CASGLDNSPLHF.

The chain carries TRBV28 and TRBJ2-7; 9 positions match TRBD1. J gave up 5 bases and V 3 bases, and 8 bases lay outside the gene matches. The CDR3 sequence is 15 residues long. CDR1 and CDR2 (germline): MDHEN, SYDVKM. The CDR3 sequence: CASSFLDRGRDEQYF. The DNA for the CDR3 is TGTGCCAGCAGTTTTTTGGACAGGGGAAGAGACGAGCAGTACTTC.

The CDR3 spells CASSTGGQGDTQYF. The CDR3 DNA sequence: TGTGCCAGCTCAACCGGAGGGCAGGGAGATACGCAGTATTTT. The rearrangement joins TRBV28 to TRBJ2-3; D may be TRBD2 (6 bases). The V and J ends lost 8 bases and 5 bases respectively, with 17 bases between them. From germline, CDR1 is MDHEN and CDR2 SYDVKM. The CDR3 runs to 14 residues.

This sequence joins TRBV27 and TRBJ2-6; TRBD1 matches at 7 bases. The CDR3 is 15 amino acids. The V and J ends lost 6 bases and 3 bases, in that order; junction bases with no gene match: 5. The germline CDR1 and CDR2 sequences are MNHEY and SMNVEV (reference sequence). The CDR3 here is CASSPGGGGANVLTF. As DNA, the CDR3 is TGTGCCAGCAGCCCAGGGGGTGGTGGGGCCAACGTCCTGACTTTC.

The V and J genes are TRBV19 and TRBJ2-7, with unresolved D. The CDR3 totals 13 residues. V dropped 6 bases and J dropped 0 bases, with 9 bases sitting between them. The germline V gene has CDR1 LNHDA and CDR2 SQIVND (reference sequence). The CDR3 loop reads CASSLLHSYEQYF. The CDR3 nucleotides read TGTGCCAGTAGCCTACTCCACTCCTACGAGCAGTACTTC.

V is TRBV5-1 and J is TRBJ2-5; D is ambiguous. CDR3 length: 11 amino acids. V was pared by 4 bases and J by 13 bases, with 14 bases between. The germline gives CDR1 SGHRS, CDR2 YFSETQ. Here the CDR3 DNA reads TGCGCCAGCAGCCCGAAGGCCAGAGGGTACTTC. It yields the protein CASSPKARGYF.